This T cell receptor (beta chain) was recovered during a study of early T cells in non-severe SARS-CoV-2 infection. Study details: The chains were unpaired, and the sequenced material was bulk RNA from unsorted whole blood. Overall study results and limits: Lookups in VDJdb leaned toward anti-spike CD8 responses and missed private and CD4 specificities.

This clonotype was detected only a few times. What it binds is not known. As part of library construction, unique molecular identifiers were attached to individual cDNA molecules. MiXCR, run by TCRdb on the 5' RACE reads, gives a single entry per CDR3 protein. Here the sample spans fewer than 120,000 distinct CDR3 sequences, 10% to 15% being singletons. The CDR3 runs 16 residues. V lost 7 bases to trimming and J lost 0 bases; unmatched junction nucleotides: 9. This specimen was whole blood, taken at baseline. This clonotype originated in an adult who was a healthcare worker with PCR-confirmed SARS-CoV-2 infection or an uninfected control (not recorded which). The chain couples TRBV12-3 or TRBV12-4 to TRBJ1-2, with 9 positions matching TRBD1. CDR3 amino acids: CASNPGQGTTNYGYTF. The CDR3, as DNA: TGTGCCAGCAACCCGGGACAGGGTACCACTAACTATGGCTACACCTTC.